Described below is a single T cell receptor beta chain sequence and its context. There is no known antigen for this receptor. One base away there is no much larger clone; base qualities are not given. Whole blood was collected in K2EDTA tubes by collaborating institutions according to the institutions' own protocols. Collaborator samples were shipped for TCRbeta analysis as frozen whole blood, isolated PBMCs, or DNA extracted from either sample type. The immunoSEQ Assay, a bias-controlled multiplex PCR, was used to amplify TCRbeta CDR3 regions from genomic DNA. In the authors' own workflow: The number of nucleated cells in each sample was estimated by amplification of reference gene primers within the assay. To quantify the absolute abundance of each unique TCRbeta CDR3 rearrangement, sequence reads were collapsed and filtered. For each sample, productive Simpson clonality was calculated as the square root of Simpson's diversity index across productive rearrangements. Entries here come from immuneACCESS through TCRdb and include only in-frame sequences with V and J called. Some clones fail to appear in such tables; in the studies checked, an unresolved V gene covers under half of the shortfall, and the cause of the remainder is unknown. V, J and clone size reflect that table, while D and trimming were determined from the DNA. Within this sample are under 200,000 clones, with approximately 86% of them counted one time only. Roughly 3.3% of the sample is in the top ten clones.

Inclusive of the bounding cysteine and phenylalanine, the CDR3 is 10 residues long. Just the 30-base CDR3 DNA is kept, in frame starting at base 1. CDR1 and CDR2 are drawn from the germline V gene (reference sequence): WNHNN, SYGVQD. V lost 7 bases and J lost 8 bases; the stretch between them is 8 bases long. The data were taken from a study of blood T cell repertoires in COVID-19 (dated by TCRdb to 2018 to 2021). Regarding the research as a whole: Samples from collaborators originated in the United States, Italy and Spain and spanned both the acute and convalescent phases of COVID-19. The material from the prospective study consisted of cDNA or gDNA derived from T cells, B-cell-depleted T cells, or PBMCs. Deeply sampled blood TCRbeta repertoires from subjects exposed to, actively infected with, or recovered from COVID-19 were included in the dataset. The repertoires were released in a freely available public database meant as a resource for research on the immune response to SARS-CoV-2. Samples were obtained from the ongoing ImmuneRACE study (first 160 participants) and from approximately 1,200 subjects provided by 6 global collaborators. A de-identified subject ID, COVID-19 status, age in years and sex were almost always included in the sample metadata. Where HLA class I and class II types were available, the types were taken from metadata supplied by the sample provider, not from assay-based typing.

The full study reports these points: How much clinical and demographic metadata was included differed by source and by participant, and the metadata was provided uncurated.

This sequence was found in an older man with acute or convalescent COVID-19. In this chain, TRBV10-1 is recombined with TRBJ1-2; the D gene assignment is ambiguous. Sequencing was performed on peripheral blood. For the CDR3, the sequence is CASTSGGYTF. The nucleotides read TGCGCCAGCACCTCCGGGGGCTACACCTTC.